This T cell receptor (beta chain) is drawn from a study of tumor-infiltrating lymphocytes in primary liver carcinoma. As regards this clonotype: Antigen unknown. This sequence may be a read error, since a much larger clone differs from it by one base. Lacking the conserved final phenylalanine or tryptophan, this CDR3 likely reflects a read error.

DNA and RNA were both co-extracted from 20-30 mg of bulk tissue that had not been sorted. Total RNA amounting to 450 to 550 ng was the source from which TCR beta cDNA was made with a constant-region primer. Researchers made the TCR beta libraries by running three nested multiplex PCR rounds with slightly modified ARM-PCR. The first two PCR rounds used TRBV1-TRBV30 primers with a Cbeta primer, 10 cycles each. From the multiplex PCR reads, TCRdb called clonotypes with MiXCR, one entry per CDR3 protein. The sample contains about 99,000 distinct CDR3 sequences, roughly 69% of which appear only once. The V segment lost 6 bases and the J segment 5 bases; nucleotides outside the gene matches: 10. In germline, CDR1 is MNHEY, CDR2 SVGAGI. CDR3 length: 15 residues. Whole-study results and caveats: Blood had a significantly lower top-250-clone fraction than tumors did (p = 0.039).

The sequencing input was liver tumor tissue from sampling region 5. The subset here: tumor region T5, tumor centre. This chain uses TRBV6-5 with TRBJ2-7; TRBD2 aligns across 10 bases. The origin of this receptor is an older woman with primary liver carcinoma and hepatitis B virus infection. The CDR3 reads CASSPPGTSAHEQYS. The CDR3 DNA sequence: TGTGCCAGCAGCCCTCCCGGGACTAGCGCCCACGAGCAGTACTCC.